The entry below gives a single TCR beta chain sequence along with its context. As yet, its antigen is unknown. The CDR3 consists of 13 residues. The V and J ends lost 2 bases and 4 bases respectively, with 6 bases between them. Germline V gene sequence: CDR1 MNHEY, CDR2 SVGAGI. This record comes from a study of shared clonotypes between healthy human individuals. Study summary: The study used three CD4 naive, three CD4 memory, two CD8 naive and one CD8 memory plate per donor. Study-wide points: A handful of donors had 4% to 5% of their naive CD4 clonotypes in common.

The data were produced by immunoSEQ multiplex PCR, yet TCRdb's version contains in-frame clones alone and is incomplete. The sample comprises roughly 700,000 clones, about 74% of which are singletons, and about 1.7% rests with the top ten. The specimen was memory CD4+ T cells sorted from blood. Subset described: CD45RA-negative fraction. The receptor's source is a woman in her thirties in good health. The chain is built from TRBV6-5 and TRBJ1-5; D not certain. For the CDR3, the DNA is TGTGCCAGCAGTTACACCGCAAATCAGCCCCAGCATTTT. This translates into CASSYTANQPQHF.